Listed below are T cell receptor beta chains from one sample, sequenced in a study of T cell repertoires in cytomegalovirus infection. One entry per CDR3 protein, called by TCRdb with MiXCR from the reads. This sample has around 190,000 distinct CDR3 sequences, with approximately 15% found just once. Material for sequencing was PBMCs. Every receptor here comes from a human donor in good health (CMV status not recorded). Some clones in this sample may be carry-over from other donors' samples. The CDR3 runs from the conserved cysteine through the conserved F or W. A D gene is named only where the DNA matches it firmly. Clone sizes are given selectively: once, few, many, or a class where the clone is expanded.

V,size,J,D,length,DNA,CDR3
TRBV12-3/TRBV12-4,many,TRBJ1-1,TRBD1,11,TGTGCCAGCACAAAACAGGGGGAAGCTTTCTTT,CASTKQGEAFF
TRBV27,many,TRBJ2-3,.,17,TGTGCCAGCAGTCCTTCACGGGGGGCTGTTATCACAGATACGCAGTATTTT,CASSPSRGAVITDTQYF
TRBV28,many,TRBJ2-7,TRBD1,15,TGTGCCAGCAGTGCCGCGGACAGGGGTACCTACGAGCAGTACTTC,CASSAADRGTYEQYF
TRBV7-3,.,TRBJ2-2,TRBD1,17,TGTGCCAGCAGCTTAAGTCCAGGGGGCGCGAACACCGGGGAGCTGTTTTTT,CASSLSPGGANTGELFF
TRBV6-2/TRBV6-3,many,TRBJ1-2,.,14,TGTGCCAGCAGCCGGGACGGAGCTAACTATGGCTACACCTTC,CASSRDGANYGYTF
TRBV12-3/TRBV12-4,many,TRBJ1-1,.,14,TGTGCCAGCAGCCCCCGGGTCTGGAACACTGAAGCTTTCTTT,CASSPRVWNTEAFF
TRBV7-9,many,TRBJ2-3,TRBD1,16,TGTGCCAGCAGCTTACCTCGGACAGGGGTCGAAGATACGCAGTATTTT,CASSLPRTGVEDTQYF
TRBV20-1,.,TRBJ1-6,.,14,TGCAGTGCTAGCTCCGAGGGCTATAATTCACCCCTCCACTTT,CSASSEGYNSPLHF
TRBV29-1,few,TRBJ2-3,.,17,TGCAGCGTTTCAACTCACCCCCTCAGGGGTTGGACAGATACGCAGTATTTT,CSVSTHPLRGWTDTQYF
TRBV29-1,.,TRBJ1-5,.,14,TGCAGCGTTGGAGGCGGAGGATTCAATCAGCCCCAGCATTTT,CSVGGGGFNQPQHF
TRBV20-1,few,TRBJ2-7,TRBD2,15,TGCAGTGCGGGAACGGTGGCGGGAGCTCTGGGGGAGCAGTACTTC,CSAGTVAGALGEQYF
TRBV10-3,.,TRBJ2-7,TRBD1,15,TGTGCCATCAGTGGGTTGGGGACAGGCCCTTACGAGCAGTACTTC,CAISGLGTGPYEQYF
TRBV27,.,TRBJ2-2,.,15,TGTGCCAGCTTCCCCACAACCGCCGCAGTCTGGGAGCTGTTTTTT,CASFPTTAAVWELFF
TRBV27,many,TRBJ1-5,TRBD1,14,TGTGCCAGCAGCGACACAGGGGGCTATCAGCCCCAGCATTTT,CASSDTGGYQPQHF
TRBV20-1,.,TRBJ2-5,.,15,TGCAGTGCCTCCGATTCCGGGACCAGTGGAGAGACCCAGTACTTC,CSASDSGTSGETQYF
TRBV2,.,TRBJ2-7,.,15,TGTGCCAGCCATAGGTCCCCGACAGTCTCCTACGAGCAGTACTTC,CASHRSPTVSYEQYF
TRBV2,.,TRBJ2-7,TRBD1,14,TGTGCCAGCAGTCCTGGGACAGTTCCCTACGAGCAGTACTTC,CASSPGTVPYEQYF
TRBV6-1,few,TRBJ2-7,.,15,TGTGCCAGCAGTTACGGGTCCCTGGCGGACTACGAGCAGTACTTC,CASSYGSLADYEQYF
TRBV7-9,many,TRBJ2-1,TRBD2,16,TGTGCCAGCAGTAGTGCTAGCGGGAGCGCCTACAATGAGCAGTTCTTC,CASSSASGSAYNEQFF
TRBV7-2,many,TRBJ2-1,.,11,TGTGCCAGCAGGAAATACAATGAGCAGTTCTTC,CASRKYNEQFF
TRBV7-9,.,TRBJ1-4,.,15,TGTGCCAGCAGCTTAGAAGTTACGACTAATGAAAAACTGTTTTTT,CASSLEVTTNEKLFF
TRBV24-1,few,TRBJ2-3,.,13,TGTGCCACCAGTGACCTTAGCACAGATACGCAGTATTTT,CATSDLSTDTQYF
TRBV10-3,many,TRBJ1-2,.,15,TGTGCCATCAGCCCCGACGAAAGTTGGCTCTATGGCTACACCTTC,CAISPDESWLYGYTF